The T cell receptor (beta chain) under discussion was sequenced for a study of response to subunit inactivated influenza vaccine. Study outcomes and limitations: Authors suggested each seasonal flu vaccination may recruit only limited numbers of new T cells.

The V end lost 1 base, the J end lost 1 base, and 8 bases lay between the germline ends. This CDR3 contains 15 residues. Per germline, CDR1 DFQATT and CDR2 SNEGSKA (reference sequence). This clonotype has ten or more counts. Its antigen is unidentified. TCRdb redid the calling of the RT-PCR reads with MiXCR, one entry per CDR3 protein. Of roughly 570,000 distinct CDR3 sequences in the sample, 10% to 15% were seen once. The V gene is TRBV20-1, the J gene TRBJ2-6; the D gene is possibly TRBD2 (6 bases). The sequences come from PBMCs from blood, collected 45 days after vaccination. The receptor was derived from a man aged 50-59 years who received an inactivated influenza vaccine. The CDR3 coding sequence is TGCAGTGCTAGAGTGGGGGGTTCTGGGGCCAACGTCCTGACTTTC. Amino acids: CSARVGGSGANVLTF.